In this sample, the clone carrying this TCR beta chain turned up once. The data were taken from a study of CD8 T cells in Susac syndrome. The authors reverse transcribed roughly 0.5 to 1 ug RNA with random hexamers. Amplification of the TCR beta CDR3 was carried out by immunoSEQ multiplex PCR, which spanned a total of 54 Vbeta and 13 Jbeta segments. A single record per CDR3 protein comes from TCRdb applying MiXCR to the immunoSEQ multiplex PCR reads. The sample carries 190,000 or so distinct CDR3 sequences, roughly 94% recorded once. The V gene lost 8 bases and the J gene lost 6 bases, with 16 bases spanning the gap. Germline V lookup: CDR1 SQVTM, CDR2 ANQGSEA. CDR3 size: 12 residues.

Sequencing input: CD4+ T cells from PBMCs. V usage is TRBV29-1 and J usage is TRBJ1-2; possible D gene TRBD1, 6 bases. The TCR sequence derives from a human donor with multiple sclerosis. CDR3 coding DNA: TGCAGCCTTGGGGGGGCGCAGGATGGCTACACCTTC. Its translation: CSLGGAQDGYTF.